This T cell receptor beta chain was documented in a study of blood T cell repertoires in COVID-19. Generated by immunoSEQ multiplex PCR, the TCRdb table keeps only in-frame clones and is missing some. The repertoire holds 170,000 or so clones, with around nine tenths as singletons. The ends were cut back, 4 bases at V and 7 bases at J, with 16 bases in the middle. Germline V gives CDR1 KGHSH, CDR2 LQKENI. The CDR3 contains 14 residues. The rearrangement uses TRBV18 and TRBJ1-1; D ambiguous. This receptor was identified in a woman in her 70s with COVID-19, enrolled during active disease. Sequenced input: peripheral blood. The CDR3 nucleotides are TGTGCCAGCTCACAAATGAAGAGGTTCGGTGAAGCTTTCTTT. Its translation: CASSQMKRFGEAFF.